The rows below give T cell receptor beta chains drawn from one sample of a study of shared clonotypes between healthy human individuals. TCRdb's copy holds only in-frame clones and misses some; the assay was immunoSEQ multiplex PCR. Of roughly 330,000 clones detected, roughly 70% appear once; the ten largest clones hold 10%. The sequenced sample consisted of memory CD4+ T cells sorted from blood. These receptors were collected from a man aged 25-45 years in good health. Both conserved end residues are part of each CDR3. A D gene is named only where the DNA matches it firmly. Size tells how often a clone was seen (once, few, many) or the class of an expanded clone, and some rows leave it out.

size	V	J	D	DNA	CDR3
-	TRBV10-3	TRBJ2-7	TRBD2	TGTGCCATCAGGTCTAGCGGGACGTCCTACGAGCAGTACTTC	CAIRSSGTSYEQYF
-	TRBV5-4	TRBJ2-5	-	TGTGCCAGCAGCCGGAGTGTCCAAGAGACCCAGTACTTC	CASSRSVQETQYF
-	TRBV7-8	TRBJ1-3	TRBD1	TGTGCCAGCAGCTTAGTGACAGGGAATTTAGGGCGCTCTGGAAACACCATATATTTT	CASSLVTGNLGRSGNTIYF
-	TRBV29-1	TRBJ2-7	TRBD2	TGCAGCGTTGTGGCGGGAGGAAACTACGAGCAGTACTTC	CSVVAGGNYEQYF
-	TRBV5-6	TRBJ2-3	-	TGTGCCAGCAGCCGACTAGACGGGGCAGATACGCAGTATTTT	CASSRLDGADTQYF
-	TRBV5-1	TRBJ2-7	TRBD2	TGCGCCAGCAGCTTGGTGGTAGCGGGCACCGGGCGCGAGCAGTACTTC	CASSLVVAGTGREQYF
-	TRBV5-6	TRBJ2-5	TRBD1	TGTGCCAGCAGCTTGGCAGACAGGGCTCAAGAGACCCAGTACTTC	CASSLADRAQETQYF
once	TRBV5-6	TRBJ2-3	-	TGTGCCAGCAGCTTGGGCAGGGGCACAGATACGCAGTATTTT	CASSLGRGTDTQYF
-	TRBV27	TRBJ2-7	TRBD2	TGTGCCAGCAGTTTACGGGGGAGGGGCGAGCAGTACTTC	CASSLRGRGEQYF
once	TRBV10-2	TRBJ2-5	-	TGCGCCAGCAGCGACTGGAAGAAGACCCAGTACTTC	CASSDWKKTQYF
-	TRBV9	TRBJ2-3	-	TGTGCCAGCAGCGTAGCTGGGCCCGATACGCAGTATTTT	CASSVAGPDTQYF
-	TRBV5-5	TRBJ1-5	-	TGTGCCAGCAGCTTCTCGGTGGGTGGGTTTCTGCCCCAGCATTTT	CASSFSVGGFLPQHF
-	TRBV18	TRBJ2-1	-	TGTGCCAGCTCAGCTGGGCTATACAATGAGCAGTTCTTC	CASSAGLYNEQFF
-	TRBV11-2	TRBJ2-2	TRBD2	TGTGCCAGCAGCTCGGGACTAGCGGCTACGGGGGAGCTGTTTTTT	CASSSGLAATGELFF
-	TRBV5-1	TRBJ1-4	TRBD1	TGCGCCAGCAGCTTGGGTACAGGGGGAGAAAAACTGTTTTTT	CASSLGTGGEKLFF
-	TRBV5-1	TRBJ2-7	-	TGCGCCAGCAGCTTGGCCTCGGGGGGCGCCCCCTACGAGCAGTACTTC	CASSLASGGAPYEQYF
-	TRBV19	TRBJ2-5	TRBD1	TGTGCCAGTAGTATTACAGGGGGGAAGACCCAGTACTTC	CASSITGGKTQYF
-	TRBV7-6	TRBJ2-4	TRBD2	TGTGCCAGCAGCTTAAAAGCGGGAGGGCCCAAAAACATTCAGTACTTC	CASSLKAGGPKNIQYF
-	TRBV7-9	TRBJ1-5	-	TGTGCCAGCAGCGCCGACTTGGCAAATCAGCCCCAGCATTTT	CASSADLANQPQHF
-	TRBV5-4	TRBJ2-3	TRBD2	TGTGCCAGCAGCTTGGCCCCTAGCGGGAGTAAATATTTT	CASSLAPSGSKYF
once	TRBV5-8	TRBJ1-2	TRBD1	TGTGCCAGCAGCTTAACAGGGGGCTCTGGCTACACCTTC	CASSLTGGSGYTF
-	TRBV5-1	TRBJ2-5	-	TGCGCCAGCAGCCCCCGGGGAGCAGAGACCCAGTACTTC	CASSPRGAETQYF
few	TRBV7-9	TRBJ2-1	-	TGTGCCAGCAGCTTAGCCGGTACACTCAATGAGCAGTTCTTC	CASSLAGTLNEQFF
-	TRBV27	TRBJ1-3	TRBD1	TGTGCCAGCAGTGGTGGCAGGGGGTCTGGAAACACCATATATTTT	CASSGGRGSGNTIYF
-	TRBV29-1	TRBJ1-1	-	TGCAGCGGACAACAGGGTATGAACACTGAAGCTTTCTTT	CSGQQGMNTEAFF
-	TRBV18	TRBJ2-7	-	TGTGCCAGCTCACCAGACCTGAGGGACGAGCAGTACTTC	CASSPDLRDEQYF
-	TRBV9	TRBJ1-4	-	TGTGCCAGCAGCGCCCAAGGGACACCCGGACTATACGAAAAACTGTTTTTT	CASSAQGTPGLYEKLFF
-	TRBV12-5	TRBJ2-1	-	TGTGCTAGTGGTTTGTCCAGGGGCTTTTCCTACAATGAGCAGTTCTTC	CASGLSRGFSYNEQFF
once	TRBV11-2	TRBJ1-2	-	TGTGCCAGCAGCTTACCCGGGGCGCCCACCTATGGCTACACCTTC	CASSLPGAPTYGYTF
-	TRBV30	TRBJ2-7	TRBD1	TGTGCCTGGACCGGGACAGGGGCTTTGTACTACGAGCAGTACTTC	CAWTGTGALYYEQYF
-	TRBV9	TRBJ2-3	-	TGTGCCAGCAGCGTATTACACAGGGAAGATACGCAGTATTTT	CASSVLHREDTQYF
-	TRBV28	TRBJ1-5	-	TGTGCCAGCGAAAGACAGGCTGGGGGCAATCAGCCCCAGCATTTT	CASERQAGGNQPQHF
-	TRBV2	TRBJ2-4	TRBD2	TGTGCCAGCATGAGGTTAGCGGGAGGGCCGGCCAAAAACATTCAGTACTTC	CASMRLAGGPAKNIQYF
-	TRBV4-2	TRBJ2-7	-	TGTGCCAGCAGCCAAGTAGTAGCGAGAGAGCGGCAGTACTTC	CASSQVVARERQYF
once	TRBV10-2	TRBJ1-5	-	TGCGTCAGCAGTGATAGCGCCGGTAGGGATCAGCCCCAGCATTTT	CVSSDSAGRDQPQHF
-	TRBV5-1	TRBJ2-6	-	TGCGCCAGCAGCTTGCAAACCGGGACCCGTTTAACTGGGGCCAACGTCCTGACTTTC	CASSLQTGTRLTGANVLTF
-	TRBV5-4	TRBJ2-2	TRBD2	TGTGCCAGCAGCTTGGGCGGGAGGTCGAACACCGGGGAGCTGTTTTTT	CASSLGGRSNTGELFF
-	TRBV7-2	TRBJ2-1	TRBD2	TGTGCCAGCACCAAAAGGTTCCCTAGCGGGAGTCGTTCCTACAATGAGCAGTTCTTC	CASTKRFPSGSRSYNEQFF
-	TRBV19	TRBJ2-7	TRBD1	TGTGCCAGTACCAAGTCGTGGGACAGCTCCTACGAGCAGTACTTC	CASTKSWDSSYEQYF
-	TRBV9	TRBJ1-5	-	TGTGCCAGCAGCGTAGACGTGGATCAGCCCCAGCATTTT	CASSVDVDQPQHF
once	TRBV29-1	TRBJ2-2	-	TGCAGCGCCGGGAGCCAGAACACCGGGGAGCTGTTTTTT	CSAGSQNTGELFF
-	TRBV25-1	TRBJ2-1	TRBD2	TGTGCCAGCAGTGACAATCTAGCGGGAAGACAAGATGAGCAGTTCTTC	CASSDNLAGRQDEQFF
-	TRBV7-2	TRBJ2-7	-	TGTGCCAGCAGCTTAGCGGGGGGAAGGCCTTCTTACGAGCAGTACTTC	CASSLAGGRPSYEQYF
-	TRBV2	TRBJ2-7	TRBD1	TGTGCCAGCAGTGAAAGGTCGGGCCAGGGGGCGAGTGAGCAGTACTTC	CASSERSGQGASEQYF
-	TRBV18	TRBJ2-2	TRBD2	TGTGCCAGCTCACCAAGGACTAGCGGTACCGGGGAGCTGTTTTTT	CASSPRTSGTGELFF
few	TRBV10-3	TRBJ2-7	TRBD2	TGTGCCGCGGGGGTAGTACACGAGCAGTACTTC	CAAGVVHEQYF
-	TRBV6-1	TRBJ2-5	TRBD1	TGTGCCAGCAGTGAGCAGGGGGCAAAAGAGACCCAATACTTC	CASSEQGAKETQYF
few	TRBV27	TRBJ2-4	-	TGTGCCAGCAGTTTGGAGATGGGGATCATTCAGTACTTC	CASSLEMGIIQYF
-	TRBV15	TRBJ2-1	-	TGTGCCACCAGCAGAGACACGGGGAGCTCCTACAATGAGCAGTTCTTC	CATSRDTGSSYNEQFF
-	TRBV27	TRBJ1-1	TRBD1	TGTGCCAGCAGGAGAAACAGGGGGCGGGCTGGTGGTGAAGCTTTCTTT	CASRRNRGRAGGEAFF
-	TRBV10-1	TRBJ2-1	TRBD2	TGCGCCACCCAACCCGGGACTAGCAATGAGCAGTTCTTC	CATQPGTSNEQFF
-	TRBV2	TRBJ1-1	TRBD1	TGTGCCAGCGCGGACAGGAATCAAGGTGAAGCTTTCTTT	CASADRNQGEAFF
-	TRBV5-1	TRBJ2-5	-	TGCGCCAGCAGCTCGGGTGGACAATACGCACCAGAGACCCAGTACTTC	CASSSGGQYAPETQYF
-	TRBV5-5	TRBJ2-5	-	TGTGCCAGCAGCTTGGCCCCAGGAGAAGAGACCCAGTACTTC	CASSLAPGEETQYF
-	TRBV2	TRBJ1-1	TRBD1	TGTGCCAGCAGCAGACAGGGGGCTCTAGAGACTGAAGCTTTCTTT	CASSRQGALETEAFF
-	TRBV5-1	TRBJ2-1	-	TGCGCCAGCAGCTTGACCTTGGGAAGACGGCACAATGAGCAGTTCTTC	CASSLTLGRRHNEQFF
-	TRBV5-1	TRBJ2-3	-	TGCGCCAGCAGCTTCGGTACAGGAAACACAGATACGCAGTATTTT	CASSFGTGNTDTQYF